The 17 T cell receptor beta chains in this list originate from one sample, sequenced in a study of Ad26.COV2.S vaccination and SARS-CoV-2 variants. TCRdb keeps only in-frame clones here, not all; method: immunoSEQ multiplex PCR. The repertoire consists of about 400,000 clones, with around 89% occurring once and the leading ten covering 1.5% to 2%. Treatment of the sample: around 19 received Ad26.COV2.S at low or high dose, single or two shots; about five received placebo; per-sample allocation not given. Sample collection was performed on day 63 after the first vaccine or placebo injection. The starting material was peripheral blood, obtained in a trial of Ad26.COV2.S vaccine versus placebo. Receptors were obtained from a person between 18 and 65 years old who received the Ad26.COV2.S COVID-19 vaccine or a placebo.

CDR3 in amino acids: CATSDPRDRDTQYF. CDR3 DNA: TGTGCCACCAGTGACCCCCGCGACAGAGATACGCAGTATTTT. The chain uses TRBV24-1 and TRBJ2-3, with D tentatively TRBD1 (5 bases). There are 14 residues in the CDR3. V was trimmed by 4 bases and J by 5 bases, leaving 12 bases between them. Germline V gives CDR1 KGHDR, CDR2 SFDVKD.

The chain couples TRBV19 to TRBJ1-2; 8 bases match TRBD1. V was clipped by 10 bases and J by 6 bases; unmatched bases: 13. This CDR3 spans 14 amino acids. CDR1 is LNHDA, CDR2 SQIVND, per germline (reference sequence). The CDR3 DNA sequence: TGTGCCACCAGAGGACAGGGAAGGGAAAATGGCTACACCTTC. Amino acids: CATRGQGRENGYTF.

This clone was picked up a small number of times. This rearrangement joins TRBV5-4 to TRBJ2-7; 9 bases agree with TRBD2. The germline CDR1 and CDR2 sequences are SGHNT and YYREEE (reference sequence). This CDR3 has 15 residues. Germline trimming cut 4 bases from V and 0 bases from J; bases unmatched to any gene: 5. The CDR3 coding sequence is TGTGCCAGCAGCCCTAGCGGGAAGATCTCCTACGAGCAGTACTTC. As protein: CASSPSGKISYEQYF.

The CDR3 protein is CASSRDGGNYEQYF. CDR3 nucleotides: TGCGCCAGCAGCCGAGACGGCGGGAATTACGAGCAGTACTTC. V gene TRBV5-1 combines with J gene TRBJ2-7, with a possible D match to TRBD2 (6 bases). Trimming removed 4 bases from V and 4 bases from J, with 15 bases in between. The CDR3 is 14 amino acids. CDR1 is SGHRS, CDR2 YFSETQ, per germline.

This clone appeared a few times. The chain uses TRBV7-2 and TRBJ2-7; D may be TRBD1 (5 bases). V lost 1 base to trimming and J lost 1 base, with 11 bases between them. This CDR3 comprises 15 residues. In germline, CDR1 is SGHTA, CDR2 FQGNSA. CDR3 in amino acids: CASSLVLAGSYEQYF. CDR3 DNA: TGTGCCAGCAGCTTAGTTCTGGCAGGGTCCTACGAGCAGTACTTC.

The rearrangement joins TRBV5-1 to TRBJ1-1; a weak D match, TRBD1 (5 bases). Per germline, CDR1 SGHRS and CDR2 YFSETQ. This CDR3 spans 17 amino acids. Between the trimmed V and J ends, which lost 0 bases and 5 bases, there was a span of 20 bases. The CDR3 loop reads CASSLGPRRLRGTEAFF. Here the CDR3 DNA reads TGCGCCAGCAGCTTGGGCCCTCGGCGTCTTCGGGGGACTGAAGCTTTCTTT.

V gene TRBV30 combines with J gene TRBJ1-1; D unresolved. Deletions cut 0 bases from V and 10 bases from J, with 15 bases between. Germline loops: CDR1 GTSNPN, CDR2 SVGIG (reference sequence). CDR3 length: 13 amino acids. CDR3 amino acids: CAWSVEVGVGAFF. The CDR3 region has the DNA TGTGCCTGGAGTGTAGAGGTGGGAGTAGGAGCTTTCTTT.

For this clone: One end of the junction varies from germline; a read error may be responsible. The rearrangement joins TRBV30 to TRBJ2-1, with D possibly being TRBD2 (5 bases). Germline values: CDR1 GTSNPN, CDR2 SVGIG (reference sequence). The CDR3 is 11 residues long. The CDR3 nucleotides read TGTGCCGGGAGCTCCTACAATGAGCAGTTCTTC. As protein: CAGSSYNEQFF.

The chain links TRBV13 to TRBJ1-3; D is uncertain. Trimming stripped 2 bases from V and 7 bases from J, with 12 bases between. The CDR3 is 14 amino acids. In germline, CDR1 is PRHDT, CDR2 FYEKMQ (reference sequence). The CDR3 loop reads CASSLRGFSNTIYF. The CDR3 DNA is TGTGCCAGCAGCTTACGGGGATTCAGCAACACCATATATTTT.

This chain uses TRBV5-1 with TRBJ2-1; 7 bases map to TRBD2. V gave up 0 bases and J gave up 8 bases; unmatched junction bases: 8. The CDR3 contains 15 residues. Germline CDR1 is SGHRS and CDR2 is YFSETQ. In nucleotides, the CDR3 is TGCGCCAGCAGCTTGGTAGCGGGCCTAACCGATGAGCAGTTCTTC. Translation: CASSLVAGLTDEQFF.

This chain links TRBV19 with TRBJ2-6; D tentatively reads TRBD1 or TRBD2 (6 bases each). Looked up from germline, CDR1 is LNHDA and CDR2 is SQIVND (reference sequence). CDR3 length equals 14 residues. The germline V and J ends were trimmed by 6 bases and 3 bases, with 9 bases remaining between them. DNA for the CDR3: TGTGCCAGTAGGGAGGGGGTTGGGGCCAACGTCCTGACTTTC. Translation: CASREGVGANVLTF.

This clone was seen once. The rearrangement links TRBV7-6 to TRBJ2-6, with a tentative D call TRBD1 (5 bases). Germline lookup yields CDR1 SGHVS and CDR2 FNYEAQ. CDR3 size: 17 residues. Between the trimmed V and J ends, which lost 4 bases and 0 bases, there was a span of 13 bases. This CDR3 is CASSSDSFLSGANVLTF. The CDR3 DNA reads TGTGCCAGCAGCTCCGACAGTTTTCTCTCTGGGGCCAACGTCCTGACTTTC.

The CDR3 coding sequence is TGCGCCAGCAGCCAAGATCCGGGACTAGCGGGAGGTCGGGACACCGGGGAGCTGTTTTTT. Its protein is CASSQDPGLAGGRDTGELFF. J is TRBJ2-2 and V is TRBV4-1; 15 nucleotides line up with TRBD2. The V segment lost 0 bases and the J segment 3 bases; nucleotides outside the gene matches: 8. Germline V gene lookup returns CDR1 MGHRA and CDR2 YSYEKL. The CDR3 length is 20 residues.

The rearrangement links TRBV11-2 to TRBJ2-1; D gene unclear. V lost 1 base, J lost 4 bases, and 5 bases lay in between. The CDR3 has 13 residues. Germline V gene data show CDR1 as SGHAT and CDR2 as FQNNGV. The CDR3 here is CASSLVSYNEQFF. For the CDR3, the DNA is TGTGCCAGCAGCTTAGTGTCATACAATGAGCAGTTCTTC.

The J gene is TRBJ1-1, the V gene TRBV24-1; D might be TRBD1 (5 bases). V lost 2 bases to trimming and J lost 2 bases, with 17 bases between them. The germline gives CDR1 KGHDR, CDR2 SFDVKD. This CDR3 is 17 amino acids long. In DNA form, the CDR3 reads TGTGCCACCAGTGATTCCGCGGGGAAGGGGAAAAACACTGAAGCTTTCTTT. This encodes CATSDSAGKGKNTEAFF.

This clone has more than one count but fewer than ten. This rearrangement joins TRBV15 to TRBJ2-7; D gene ambiguous. The V end was cut by 2 bases, the J end by 1 base, with 9 bases between. This CDR3 is 14 amino acids long. Germline V gene lookup returns CDR1 LNHNV and CDR2 YYDKDF (reference sequence). The CDR3 protein is CATSRPGGSYEQYF. The DNA for the CDR3 is TGTGCCACCAGCAGACCTGGTGGGTCCTACGAGCAGTACTTC. Variable domain in full (rest from reference TRBV15 and TRBJ2-7): DAMVIQNPRYQVTQFGKPVTLSCSQTLNHNVMYWYQQKSSQAPKLLFHYYDKDFNNEADTPDNFQSRRPNTSFCFLDIRSPGLGDTAMYLCATSRPGGSYEQYFGPGTRLTVT.

The J gene is TRBJ1-2, the V gene TRBV5-4; tentative D call: TRBD1 (6 bases). The CDR3 contains 14 residues. Germline CDR1 SGHNT, CDR2 YYREEE (reference sequence). With 4 bases removed from V and 6 bases from J, the gap between germline ends came to 16 bases. CDR3 region: CASSHQGRRDGYTF. In DNA, the CDR3 is TGTGCCAGCAGCCACCAGGGGCGACGAGATGGCTACACCTTC. The complete variable domain, with remaining parts taken from reference TRBV5-4 and TRBJ1-2, reads ETGVTQSPTHLIKTRGQQVTLRCSSQSGHNTVSWYQQALGQGPQFIFQYYREEENGRGNFPPRFSGLQFPNYSSELNVNALELDDSALYLCASSHQGRRDGYTFGSGTRLTVV.